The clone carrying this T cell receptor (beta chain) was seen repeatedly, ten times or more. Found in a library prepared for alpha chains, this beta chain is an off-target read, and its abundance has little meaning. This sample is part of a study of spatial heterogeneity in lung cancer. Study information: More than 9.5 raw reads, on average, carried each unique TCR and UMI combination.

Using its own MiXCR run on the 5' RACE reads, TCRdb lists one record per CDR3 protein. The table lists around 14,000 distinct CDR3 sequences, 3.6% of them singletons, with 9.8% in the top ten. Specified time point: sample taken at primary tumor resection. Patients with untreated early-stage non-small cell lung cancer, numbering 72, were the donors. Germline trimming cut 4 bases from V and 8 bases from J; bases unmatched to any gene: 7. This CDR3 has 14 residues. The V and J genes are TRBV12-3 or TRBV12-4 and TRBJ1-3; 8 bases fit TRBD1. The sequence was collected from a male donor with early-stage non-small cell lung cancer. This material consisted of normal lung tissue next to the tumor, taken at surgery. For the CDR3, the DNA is TGTGCCAGCAGTTCCACAGGGGGAGAGGACACCATATATTTT. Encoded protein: CASSSTGGEDTIYF.